Each of the 3 T cell receptor beta chains below was sequenced from the same sample in a study of graft-versus-host responses after intestinal transplantation. The data were produced by immunoSEQ multiplex PCR, yet TCRdb's version contains in-frame clones alone and is incomplete. Of about 35,000 clones in the sample, just under 95% are singletons; the top ten hold about 0.8%. The material sequenced was PBMCs, taken 16 days after intestinal transplant. The origin of the receptors is a human patient who received an intestinal transplant, so some T cells may come from the graft donor.

The chain uses TRBV6-5 and TRBJ1-1; D remains unclear. The germline gives CDR1 MNHEY, CDR2 SVGAGI. The CDR3 contains 9 residues. Trimming removed 8 bases from V and 10 bases from J, with 8 bases in between. CDR3 protein: CASGRIAFF. The CDR3 DNA reads as TGTGCCAGCGGCCGGATAGCTTTCTTT.

The CDR3 sequence: CASSQGGTEAFF. CDR3 nucleotide sequence: TGTGCCAGCAGCCAAGGTGGCACTGAAGCTTTCTTT. The rearrangement uses TRBV14 and TRBJ1-1; D not certain. V dropped 1 base and J dropped 4 bases, with 4 bases sitting between them. The CDR3 length is 12 residues. Germline values: CDR1 SGHDN, CDR2 FVKESK.

This chain joins TRBV21-1 and TRBJ1-1. TRBV21-1 counts as a pseudogene. The CDR3 contains 12 residues. CDR3 DNA sequence: TGTGCCAGCACCAAGGGGGGCTTGGGAGCTTTCTTT. This codes for CASTKGGLGAFF.